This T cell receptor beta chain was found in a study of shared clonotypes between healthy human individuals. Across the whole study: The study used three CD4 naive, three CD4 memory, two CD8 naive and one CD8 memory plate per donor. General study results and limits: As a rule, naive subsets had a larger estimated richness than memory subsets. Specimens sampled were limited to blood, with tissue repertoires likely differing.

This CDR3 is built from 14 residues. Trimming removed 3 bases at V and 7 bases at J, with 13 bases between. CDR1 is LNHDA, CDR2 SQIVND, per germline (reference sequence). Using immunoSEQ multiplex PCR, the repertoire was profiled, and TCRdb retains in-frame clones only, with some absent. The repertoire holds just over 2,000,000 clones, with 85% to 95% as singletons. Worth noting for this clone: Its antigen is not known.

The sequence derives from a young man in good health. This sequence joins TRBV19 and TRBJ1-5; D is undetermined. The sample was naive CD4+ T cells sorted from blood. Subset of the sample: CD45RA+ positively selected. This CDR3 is CASSIPSTIQPQHF. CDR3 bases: TGTGCCAGTAGTATCCCCTCGACGATCCAGCCCCAGCATTTT.